Presented here are 29 T cell receptor beta chains from one specimen sequenced in a study of blood T cells in healthy people across ages. Sample-barcoded 5' priming and a J-beta primer mix drove a second PCR of 7 to 11 cycles. TCRdb used MiXCR to reprocess the 5' RACE reads, holding one entry per CDR3 protein. The sample carries 1.5 million to 2 million distinct CDR3 sequences, 49% recorded once. Specimen: blood. These receptors originate from a woman in her thirties or forties in good health.

The rearrangement joins TRBV20-1 to TRBJ2-1; no reliable D call. CDR3 length: 16 residues. V was pared by 3 bases and J by 0 bases, with 15 bases between. Germline CDR1 is DFQATT and CDR2 is SNEGSKA (reference sequence). The CDR3 DNA reads as TGCAGTGCTAGTCACCGGTTACCGAGCTCCTACAATGAGCAGTTCTTC. Residues: CSASHRLPSSYNEQFF.

This clonotype was detected only once. CDR3 residues: CASSFSGAGNSPLHF. The DNA of the CDR3 is TGTGCCAGCAGTTTTTCGGGGGCCGGGAATTCACCCCTCCACTTT. The genes are TRBV28 and TRBJ1-6; D possibly corresponds to TRBD1 (6 bases). Germline lookup yields CDR1 MDHEN and CDR2 SYDVKM. Trimming shortened V by 3 bases and J by 7 bases, and 13 bases separated the two germline ends. The CDR3 is 15 amino acids.

The sample holds one count of this clonotype. V is TRBV25-1 and J is TRBJ1-2; perhaps TRBD1 as D (6 bases). This CDR3 contains 13 residues. Trimming removed 8 bases from V and 7 bases from J, with 17 bases in between. CDR1 and CDR2 (germline): MGHDK, SYGVNS. The CDR3 coding sequence is TGTGCCAGCGCGGGGCTACAGGGAGGTGGCTACACCTTC. Its translation is CASAGLQGGGYTF.

The chain is built from TRBV29-1 and TRBJ2-1; 7 nucleotides line up with TRBD1. Germline assignment: CDR1 SQVTM and CDR2 ANQGSEA. This CDR3 spans 14 amino acids. J was trimmed by 4 bases and V by 4 bases; bases with no gene match: 7. CDR3 sequence: CSVALGTVYNEQFF. The CDR3 region has the DNA TGCAGCGTTGCACTTGGGACAGTATACAATGAGCAGTTCTTC.

The chain is built from TRBV21-1 and TRBJ2-7; the table's D gene call, TRBD2, was not cross checked with the DNA. TRBV21-1 is labeled a pseudogene. The CDR3 contains 15 residues. DNA for the CDR3: TGTGCCAGCAGCAAAGGTGCAGGGCCTAATTACGAGCAGTACTTC. This gives the protein CASSKGAGPNYEQYF.

This chain links TRBV28 with TRBJ1-4, with D maybe TRBD1 (5 bases). The CDR3 is 14 amino acids. Germline loops: CDR1 MDHEN, CDR2 SYDVKM. The V and J ends lost 7 bases and 4 bases respectively, with 13 bases between them. In nucleotides, the CDR3 is TGTGCCAGCAATACGGGGCAGTATAATGAAAAACTGTTTTTT. Protein: CASNTGQYNEKLFF.

The rearrangement uses TRBV11-2 and TRBJ2-3; no clear D. CDR1 is SGHAT, CDR2 FQNNGV, per germline. The CDR3 contains 13 residues. V was trimmed by 5 bases and J by 6 bases, leaving 12 bases between them. CDR3 in amino acids: CASSPSSVDTQYF. For the CDR3, the DNA is TGTGCCAGCAGCCCGTCGTCGGTCGATACGCAGTATTTT.

This rearrangement joins TRBV4-3 to TRBJ2-4; either TRBD1 or TRBD2 may supply D (5 bases each). V gave up 0 bases and J gave up 11 bases, with 14 bases separating them. The CDR3 extends over 14 amino acids. Germline V CDR1 and CDR2: LGHNA, YSLEER. The CDR3 sequence is CASSQDDEGIVQYF. CDR3 sequence (DNA): TGCGCCAGCAGCCAAGATGATGAGGGGATAGTTCAGTACTTC.

V and J are TRBV7-2 and TRBJ2-6, with D possibly matching TRBD2 (5 bases). CDR3 length: 12 residues. In germline, CDR1 is SGHTA, CDR2 FQGNSA. The V end lost 3 bases, the J end lost 12 bases, and 9 bases lay between the germline ends. The CDR3 protein is CASSLTGSVLTF. The CDR3 bases are TGTGCCAGCAGCTTGACGGGAAGCGTCCTGACTTTC.

V usage is TRBV5-1 and J usage is TRBJ2-7; a weak D match, TRBD1 (5 bases). Trimming took off 4 bases at V and 3 bases at J, with 14 bases between the two ends. This CDR3 region has 14 residues. CDR1 SGHRS and CDR2 YFSETQ come from the germline V gene. The CDR3 DNA is TGCGCCAGCAGCCCGGACAAAAACCTCTACGAGCAGTACTTC. This codes for CASSPDKNLYEQYF.

Only a few counts were recorded for this clonotype. J is TRBJ2-6 and V is TRBV12-3 or TRBV12-4; 7 bases are a match to TRBD1. CDR3 length: 17 residues. V was pared by 6 bases and J by 0 bases, with 8 bases of the junction left unmatched. CDR3 bases: TGTGCCAGCAGGCCCGGACAGGTTCGCTCTGGGGCCAACGTCCTGACTTTC. The encoded protein is CASRPGQVRSGANVLTF.

This clonotype was found once. Here the CDR3 reads CASSQDPPSVTHNEQYF. In DNA, the CDR3 is TGCGCCAGCAGCCAAGATCCCCCTAGCGTAACCCACAATGAGCAGTACTTC. This chain uses TRBV4-3 with TRBJ2-1; D possibly corresponds to TRBD2 (6 bases). TRBJ2-7 explains the end of the DNA better; the J call may be wrong. This CDR3 is 17 amino acids long. Germline V CDR1 and CDR2: LGHNA, YSLEER.

This clonotype was observed a handful of times. The V and J genes are TRBV20-1 and TRBJ2-3; D might be TRBD1 (5 bases). V was pared by 0 bases and J by 0 bases, with 16 bases between. Germline lookup yields CDR1 DFQATT and CDR2 SNEGSKA (reference sequence). CDR3 length: 17 amino acids. CDR3 bases: TGCAGTGCTAGAGATATCGCCAGGGCCTTTAGCACAGATACGCAGTATTTT. Its translation: CSARDIARAFSTDTQYF.

This clonotype was seen only a few times. This chain connects TRBV5-1 to TRBJ1-4; unclear D gene. Germline V gene sequence: CDR1 SGHRS, CDR2 YFSETQ. V gave up 1 base and J gave up 0 bases, with 4 bases separating them. The CDR3 is made up of 14 amino acids. The CDR3 DNA sequence: TGCGCCAGCAGCTTGACCCCAACTAATGAAAAACTGTTTTTT. Residues: CASSLTPTNEKLFF.

The gene calls are TRBV5-4 and TRBJ1-1, with 9 bases lining up with TRBD1. The junction had 7 bases not matched to a gene; V was cut back by 0 bases and J by 10 bases. This CDR3 spans 14 amino acids. The germline gives CDR1 SGHNT, CDR2 YYREEE (reference sequence). This chain's CDR3 is CASSLAGTGFGAFF. The CDR3 DNA is TGTGCCAGCAGCTTGGCCGGGACAGGGTTCGGAGCTTTCTTT.

This clonotype was found a few times. The chain joins TRBV3-1 to TRBJ2-5; D is possibly TRBD2 (6 bases). The CDR3 is 17 residues long. Germline V CDR1 and CDR2: LGHDT, YNNKEL (reference sequence). With 4 bases removed from V and 4 bases from J, the gap between germline ends came to 22 bases. In nucleotides, the CDR3 is TGTGCCAGCAGCCTAAACACACCGGGACTTCCAATAGAGACCCAGTACTTC. Residues: CASSLNTPGLPIETQYF.

This clonotype was seen only a few times. This sequence joins TRBV18 and TRBJ2-5; D possibly corresponds to TRBD1 (6 bases). Germline V gives CDR1 KGHSH, CDR2 LQKENI. This CDR3 contains 14 residues. V was cut by 6 bases and J by 2 bases, with 13 bases left in between. DNA for the CDR3: TGTGCCAGCTCGGGCACAAGGGGGCAAGAGACCCAGTACTTC. As protein: CASSGTRGQETQYF.

This chain links TRBV28 with TRBJ2-3; D unresolved. V was pared by 4 bases and J by 2 bases, with 13 bases between. The length of the CDR3 is 15 residues. Germline lookup yields CDR1 MDHEN and CDR2 SYDVKM. For the CDR3, the DNA is TGTGCCAGCAGTTGGCTCGCGGACGTCACAGATACGCAGTATTTT. Amino acid sequence: CASSWLADVTDTQYF.

The J gene is TRBJ2-3, the V gene TRBV12-3 or TRBV12-4; TRBD2 matches 10 bases. J was trimmed by 0 bases and V by 3 bases; bases with no gene match: 12. This CDR3 is built from 19 residues. The CDR3 protein is CASSFPASGGDSSTDTQYF. DNA of the CDR3: TGTGCCAGCAGTTTCCCCGCTAGCGGGGGTGACTCTAGCACAGATACGCAGTATTTT.

The chain recombines TRBV20-1 with TRBJ2-3, with D hard to call. The CDR3 is made up of 14 amino acids. Germline V CDR1 and CDR2: DFQATT, SNEGSKA (reference sequence). Trimming cost V 5 bases and J 0 bases, with 12 bases left between them. The CDR3 loop is CSASLHPSTDTQYF. The CDR3 bases are TGCAGTGCTTCATTACATCCTAGCACAGATACGCAGTATTTT.

The chain employs TRBV12-3 or TRBV12-4 and TRBJ1-2, with 7 bases lining up with TRBD1. J lost 5 bases, V lost 2 bases, and 17 bases had no gene match. This CDR3 has 18 amino acids. The CDR3 region has the DNA TGTGCCAGCAGTTTAAGGCGGACAGGCCTGCTACCATGGTATGGCTACACCTTC. The encoded protein is CASSLRRTGLLPWYGYTF.

V gene TRBV20-1 combines with J gene TRBJ1-2; D perhaps matches TRBD1 (5 bases). Trimming removed 3 bases at V and 6 bases at J, with 20 bases between. The CDR3 runs to 15 residues. Germline V CDR1 and CDR2: DFQATT, SNEGSKA (reference sequence). This chain's CDR3 is CSASDNRRTNHGYTF. As DNA, the CDR3 is TGCAGTGCTAGCGATAACAGGCGAACCAACCATGGCTACACCTTC.

This clonotype has only a few counts. The chain has TRBV6-5 and TRBJ1-4; D possibly corresponds to TRBD1 (5 bases). The ends were cut back, 4 bases at V and 8 bases at J, with 14 bases in the middle. The CDR3 spans 14 residues. Germline V CDR1 and CDR2: MNHEY, SVGAGI. The DNA of the CDR3 is TGTGCCAGCAGTTTCTCCCCCGAGGGGGAAAAACTGTTTTTT. This encodes CASSFSPEGEKLFF.

This chain connects TRBV3-1 to TRBJ2-5; 10 bases map to TRBD2. CDR3 length: 17 amino acids. Germline V CDR1 and CDR2: LGHDT, YNNKEL (reference sequence). The J segment lost 2 bases and the V segment lost 0 bases, leaving 6 bases of the junction unmatched. CDR3 nucleotides: TGTGCCAGCAGCCAAGACCTAGCGGGGGCTAGACAAGAGACCCAGTACTTC. Amino acid sequence: CASSQDLAGARQETQYF.

There are a few counts of this clonotype. The chain couples TRBV6-6 to TRBJ2-5; D might be TRBD1 (6 bases). Judging by the DNA end, TRBJ2-7 fits better; the J call may be wrong. Germline values: CDR1 MNHNY, CDR2 SVGAGI (reference sequence). The CDR3 totals 14 residues. Written as DNA, the CDR3 is TGTGCCAGCAGTTACGAGACAGGCGCTAGCGAGCAGTACTTC. Translation gives CASSYETGASEQYF.

CDR3 bases: TGTGCCAGCAGCGGGGACCCTGGGGCTTACACAGATACGCAGTATTTT. It yields the protein CASSGDPGAYTDTQYF. The genes are TRBV7-9 and TRBJ2-3; D is perhaps TRBD1 or TRBD2 (5 bases each). The CDR3 spans 16 residues. From germline, CDR1 is SEHNR and CDR2 FQNEAQ (reference sequence). V dropped 5 bases and J dropped 2 bases, with 17 bases sitting between them.

J is TRBJ2-2 and V is TRBV12-3 or TRBV12-4; D is possibly TRBD1 or TRBD2 (5 bases each). V was cut by 1 base and J by 5 bases, with 11 bases left in between. The CDR3 extends over 15 amino acids. The CDR3: CASSLVSGQTGELFF. The CDR3 DNA sequence: TGTGCCAGCAGTTTAGTGTCGGGGCAGACCGGGGAGCTGTTTTTT.

This clonotype was detected a few times. This chain links TRBV10-3 with TRBJ2-5; 12 nucleotides align to TRBD2. CDR1 ENHRY and CDR2 SYGVKD come from the germline V gene. The CDR3 runs 16 residues. V lost 6 bases and J lost 4; bases outside the gene matches: 9. CDR3 protein: CAIRPSSGGVAETQYF. The CDR3 nucleotides are TGTGCCATCAGACCTTCTAGCGGGGGGGTCGCAGAGACCCAGTACTTC.

The gene calls are TRBV29-1 and TRBJ1-5; 7 nucleotides line up with TRBD1. Looked up from germline, CDR1 is SQVTM and CDR2 is ANQGSEA. After removal of 6 bases from V and 6 bases from J, the junction contained 8 bases not matched to a gene. The CDR3 is 13 amino acids. CDR3 bases: TGCAGCGTGTGGACAGGAGGTATTCAGCCCCAGCATTTT. Translation gives CSVWTGGIQPQHF.